The 13 T cell receptor beta chains below all came from one sample that was sequenced in a study of T cell responses to AZD1222 COVID-19 vaccine. Profiling relied on immunoSEQ multiplex PCR, and the TCRdb table lists in-frame clones only, not all of them. This table holds roughly 76,000 clones, 86% found once. The sample here was peripheral blood, taken on day 0 of AZD1222 vaccination. The receptors originated from an adult in good health.

This rearrangement joins TRBV9 to TRBJ1-3, with D possibly matching TRBD1 (6 bases). Germline assignment: CDR1 SGDLS and CDR2 YYNGEE. CDR3 length: 14 amino acids. Trimming left V 3 bases short and J 4 bases short, with 11 bases between. For the CDR3, the DNA is TGTGCCAGCAGCGCCCGGGACACGGGAAACACCATATATTTT. Protein: CASSARDTGNTIYF. Full variable domain (remainder filled in from reference TRBV9 and TRBJ1-3): DSGVTQTPKHLITATGQRVTLRCSPRSGDLSVYWYQQSLDQGLQFLIQYYNGEERAKGNILERFSAQQFPDLHSELNLSSLELGDSALYFCASSARDTGNTIYFGEGSWLTVV.

The CDR3 DNA reads TGTGCCAGTGGTCGACAGGGTGCGGACACCATATATTTT. This codes for CASGRQGADTIYF. The chain links TRBV19 to TRBJ1-3; 7 bases line up with TRBD1. The CDR3 covers 13 residues. Losses at the gene ends were 8 bases for V and 8 bases for J; bases not matched to a gene: 9. CDR1 and CDR2 (germline): LNHDA, SQIVND (reference sequence).

In DNA form, the CDR3 reads TGTGCCAGCAGTGAAGGGACAGGGAGTGGATATGGCTACACCTTC. Its protein is CASSEGTGSGYGYTF. The chain is built from TRBV6-4 and TRBJ1-2; 9 nucleotides align to TRBD1. The trim removed 3 bases at V and 5 bases at J, leaving 7 bases unmatched. CDR3 size: 15 residues. Per the germline V gene, CDR1 is MRHNA and CDR2 is SNTAGT.

The CDR3 DNA follows: TGTGCCAGCAGCCAGGGATCCGAAAAACTGTTTTTT. Translation: CASSQGSEKLFF. The rearrangement joins TRBV3-1 (or the pseudogene TRBV3-2) to TRBJ1-4; D is ambiguous. The CDR3 spans 12 residues. Germline CDR1 and CDR2: LGHDT and YNNKEL (reference sequence). The ends were cut back, 3 bases at V and 8 bases at J, with 7 bases in the middle.

J is TRBJ1-5 and V is TRBV10-2; tentative D call: TRBD1 (6 bases). V was shortened by 6 bases and J by 5 bases, with 14 bases between the two germline ends. Germline CDR1 is WSHSY and CDR2 is SAAADI. The CDR3 covers 14 residues. CDR3 sequence: CASRPTQGYQPQHF. CDR3 coding DNA: TGCGCCAGCAGACCGACGCAGGGGTATCAGCCCCAGCATTTT.

This chain uses TRBV2 with TRBJ2-1, with a tentative D call TRBD1 (6 bases). The germline V and J ends were trimmed by 6 bases and 3 bases, with 9 bases remaining between them. The germline V gene has CDR1 SNHLY and CDR2 FYNNEI. The CDR3 has 13 amino acids. The CDR3: CASRRGSYNEQFF. CDR3 nucleotide sequence: TGTGCCAGCAGGAGGGGGAGCTACAATGAGCAGTTCTTC.

The genes are TRBV29-1 and TRBJ1-1; maybe TRBD1 (6 bases). The CDR3 is 12 amino acids. Germline CDR1 is SQVTM and CDR2 is ANQGSEA. V was clipped by 6 bases and J by 6 bases, with 14 bases between them. CDR3: CSVNTGLAEAFF. CDR3 DNA sequence: TGCAGCGTGAATACAGGGTTGGCTGAAGCTTTCTTT.

The chain couples TRBV7-3 to TRBJ2-1, with 12 bases that match TRBD2. Germline V gene sequence: CDR1 SGHTA, CDR2 FQGTGA. This CDR3 is built from 15 residues. Unmatched junction bases numbered 5, after V lost 4 bases and J lost 7 bases. CDR3 nucleotides: TGTGCCAGCAGCTCCCTAGCGGGAGGGCCAAATGAGCAGTTCTTC. This sequence encodes CASSSLAGGPNEQFF.

This clone was counted only a few times. CDR3 region: CASSQEGGSNEKLFF. The CDR3 coding sequence is TGTGCCAGCAGCCAGGAGGGTGGGAGTAATGAAAAACTGTTTTTT. The chain combines TRBV4-2 with TRBJ1-4; D not certain. This CDR3 is 15 amino acids long. Germline assignment: CDR1 LGHNA and CDR2 YNFKEQ. Trimming removed 3 bases from V and 4 bases from J, with 12 bases in between.

The J gene is TRBJ1-3, the V gene TRBV30; no clear D. This CDR3 has 14 residues. Germline values: CDR1 GTSNPN, CDR2 SVGIG (reference sequence). The ends were cut back, 2 bases at V and 0 bases at J, with 8 bases in the middle. The CDR3 region has the DNA TGTGCCTGGAGTAGGCAGAGCTCTGGAAACACCATATATTTT. Protein product: CAWSRQSSGNTIYF.

The chain has TRBV25-1 and TRBJ2-1; D might be TRBD2 (5 bases). The CDR3 runs 12 residues. Trimming cost V 4 bases and J 8 bases, with 9 bases left between them. Germline CDR1 reads MGHDK; CDR2 reads SYGVNS. For the CDR3, the DNA is TGTGCCAGCAGTGGGCGGCGGGATGAGCAGTTCTTC. Protein: CASSGRRDEQFF.

V gene TRBV29-1 combines with J gene TRBJ1-4; D uncertain. Germline V gene data show CDR1 as SQVTM and CDR2 as ANQGSEA. This CDR3 has 14 amino acids. The V end lost 4 bases, the J end lost 0 bases, and 9 bases lay between the germline ends. DNA of the CDR3: TGCAGCGTTGTTATTGACGCAACTAATGAAAAACTGTTTTTT. It specifies CSVVIDATNEKLFF.

This chain connects TRBV19 to TRBJ2-1, with D unclear. Germline lookup yields CDR1 LNHDA and CDR2 SQIVND (reference sequence). This CDR3 has 13 amino acids. V was pared by 4 bases and J by 3 bases, with 7 bases between. CDR3 in amino acids: CASSSDGYNEQFF. CDR3 bases: TGTGCCAGTAGTAGCGACGGCTACAATGAGCAGTTCTTC.